The clone carrying this T cell receptor beta chain has only one observation. Its antigen is as yet unknown. The data stem from a study of vaccination and CD4 T cells after COVID-19. The assay that was used to sequence DNA from cultured CD4+ T cells was the Oncomine TCR Beta short-read assay. TCRdb fed the PCR reads into MiXCR, producing one record per CDR3 protein. This table has under 5,500 distinct CDR3 sequences, over 65% appearing once. The sample's treatment: roughly 10-day PBMC culture with coronavirus spike peptide pools or control peptides (ViraFEST assay). The germline V gene encodes CDR1 MNHEY and CDR2 SVGAGI. This CDR3 comprises 15 residues. V lost 0 bases and J lost 8, with 13 bases in between.

The receptor was isolated from a human donor who had recovered from COVID-19. Material: CD4+ T cells from blood, cultured in vitro. The genes are TRBV6-5 and TRBJ2-2; D not certain. The CDR3 DNA is TGTGCCAGCAGTTACTCGGCTAAAGGGTTGGGGGAGCTGTTTTTT. Translated, it gives CASSYSAKGLGELFF.